This T cell receptor (beta chain) was sequenced in a study of T cell repertoires in cytomegalovirus infection. Study results and caveats: Clonotype analysis showed dominance of the ex vivo response by HLA-C-restricted CMV-specific TCR beta clonotypes.

Via MiXCR, TCRdb re-called the reads, giving one row per CDR3 protein. The sample includes over 150,000 distinct CDR3 sequences, about 18% of them seen just once. There are a few counts of this clonotype. Its antigen is not identified. The specimen sequenced was CD8+ T cells from PBMCs. This TCR was recovered from a human donor in good health (CMV status not recorded). Some clones in this sample may be carry-over from other donors' samples.

This chain's CDR3 is CASSPKRGNTEAFF. CDR3 nucleotides: TGCGCCAGCAGCCCCAAGCGGGGGAACACTGAAGCTTTCTTT. This chain links TRBV4-3 with TRBJ1-1; D is uncertain. The CDR3 is 14 residues long. Looked up from germline, CDR1 is LGHNA and CDR2 is YSLEER. Trimming removed 4 bases at V and 1 base at J, with 10 bases between.